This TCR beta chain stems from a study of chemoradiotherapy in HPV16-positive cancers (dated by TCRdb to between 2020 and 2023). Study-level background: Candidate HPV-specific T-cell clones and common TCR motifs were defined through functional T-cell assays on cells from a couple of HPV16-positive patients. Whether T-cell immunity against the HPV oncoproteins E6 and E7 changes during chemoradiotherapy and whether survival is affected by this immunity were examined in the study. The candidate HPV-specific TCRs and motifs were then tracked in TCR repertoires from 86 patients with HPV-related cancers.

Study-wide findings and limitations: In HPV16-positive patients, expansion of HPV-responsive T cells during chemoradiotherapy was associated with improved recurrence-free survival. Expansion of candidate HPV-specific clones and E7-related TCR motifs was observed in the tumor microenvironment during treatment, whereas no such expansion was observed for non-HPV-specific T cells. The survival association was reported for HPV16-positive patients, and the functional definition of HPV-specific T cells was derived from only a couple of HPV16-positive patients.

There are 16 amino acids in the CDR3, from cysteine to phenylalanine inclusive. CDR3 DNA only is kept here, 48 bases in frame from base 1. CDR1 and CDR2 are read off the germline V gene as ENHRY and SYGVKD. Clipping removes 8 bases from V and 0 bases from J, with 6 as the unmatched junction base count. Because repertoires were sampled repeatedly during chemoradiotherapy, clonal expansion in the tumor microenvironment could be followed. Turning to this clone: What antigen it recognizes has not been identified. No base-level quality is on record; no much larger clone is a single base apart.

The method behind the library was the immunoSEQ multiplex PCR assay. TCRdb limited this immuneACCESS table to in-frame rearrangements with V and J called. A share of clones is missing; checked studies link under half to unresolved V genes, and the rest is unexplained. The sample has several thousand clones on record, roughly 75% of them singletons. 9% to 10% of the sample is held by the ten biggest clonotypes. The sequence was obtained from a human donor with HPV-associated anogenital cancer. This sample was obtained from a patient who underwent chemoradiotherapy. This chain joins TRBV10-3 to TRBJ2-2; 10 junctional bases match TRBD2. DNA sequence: TGTGCCATCTCCTCTAGCGGGGGCGCGAACACCGGGGAGCTGTTTTTT. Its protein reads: CAISSSGGANTGELFF.